This T cell receptor (beta chain) was documented in a study of CD8 T cells in ankylosing spondylitis. Turning to this clonotype: Antigen specificity is unknown.

TCRdb analysed the 5' RACE reads with MiXCR anew, one entry per CDR3 protein. The sample comprises roughly 180,000 distinct CDR3 sequences, just over 9.5% of which are singletons, and approximately 16% rests with the top ten. The study, taken as a whole, reports: Within matched ankylosing spondylitis synovial fluid, disease-linked clones were reportedly significantly enriched. Typical of ankylosing spondylitis blood, it appeared, was a TCR beta motif of eight highly homologous variants. Reports of some motif variants in reactive arthritis synovial fluid and blood predate this one. Those disease-linked clones were CD8+; they were also relatively rare in peripheral blood.

There are 15 residues in the CDR3. Germline CDR1 MNHNS, CDR2 SASEGT. Unmatched junction bases numbered 4, after V lost 5 bases and J lost 1 base. The rearrangement uses TRBV6-1 and TRBJ2-2; 7 bases agree with TRBD1. Sequenced sample: blood, either unsorted or a sorted T cell fraction (not recorded which). The TCR originated in a female donor with ankylosing spondylitis or in good health (not recorded which). CDR3 amino acids: CASSPWTGNTGELFF. In DNA form, the CDR3 reads TGTGCCAGCAGTCCCTGGACAGGGAACACCGGGGAGCTGTTTTTT.